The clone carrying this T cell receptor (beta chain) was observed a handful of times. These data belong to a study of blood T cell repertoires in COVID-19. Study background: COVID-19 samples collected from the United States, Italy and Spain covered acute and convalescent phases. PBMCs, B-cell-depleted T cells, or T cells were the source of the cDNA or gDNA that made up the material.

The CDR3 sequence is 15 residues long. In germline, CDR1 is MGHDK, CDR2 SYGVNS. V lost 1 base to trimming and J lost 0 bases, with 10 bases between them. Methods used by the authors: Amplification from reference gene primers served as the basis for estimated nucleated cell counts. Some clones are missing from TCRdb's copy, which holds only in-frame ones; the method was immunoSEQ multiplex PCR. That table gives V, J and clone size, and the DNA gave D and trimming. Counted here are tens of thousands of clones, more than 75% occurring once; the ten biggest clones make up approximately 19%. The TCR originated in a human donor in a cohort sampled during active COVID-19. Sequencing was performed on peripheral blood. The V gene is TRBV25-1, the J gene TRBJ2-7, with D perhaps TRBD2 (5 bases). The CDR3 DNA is TGTGCCAGCAGTGAATTGGTCGCGGGCTCCTACGAGCAGTACTTC. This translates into CASSELVAGSYEQYF.